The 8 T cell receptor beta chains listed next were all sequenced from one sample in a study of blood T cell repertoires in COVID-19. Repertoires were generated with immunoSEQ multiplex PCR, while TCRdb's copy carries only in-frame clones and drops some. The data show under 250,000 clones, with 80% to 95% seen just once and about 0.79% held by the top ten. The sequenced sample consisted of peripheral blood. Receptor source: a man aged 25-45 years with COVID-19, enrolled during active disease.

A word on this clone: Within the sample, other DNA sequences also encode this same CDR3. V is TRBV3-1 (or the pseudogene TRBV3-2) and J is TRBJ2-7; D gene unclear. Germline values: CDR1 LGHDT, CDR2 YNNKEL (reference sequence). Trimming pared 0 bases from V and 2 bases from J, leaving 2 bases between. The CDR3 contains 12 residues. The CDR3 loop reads CASSQDTYEQYF. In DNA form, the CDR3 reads TGTGCCAGCAGCCAAGATACCTACGAGCAGTACTTC.

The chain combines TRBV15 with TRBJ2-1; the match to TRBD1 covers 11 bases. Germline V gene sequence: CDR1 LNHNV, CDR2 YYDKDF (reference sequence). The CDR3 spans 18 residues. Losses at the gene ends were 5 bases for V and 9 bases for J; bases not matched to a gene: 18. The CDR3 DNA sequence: TGTGCCACCAGCCCACAAAAACCGGGACAGGGGGTGTGGGGTGAGCAGTTCTTC. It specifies CATSPQKPGQGVWGEQFF.

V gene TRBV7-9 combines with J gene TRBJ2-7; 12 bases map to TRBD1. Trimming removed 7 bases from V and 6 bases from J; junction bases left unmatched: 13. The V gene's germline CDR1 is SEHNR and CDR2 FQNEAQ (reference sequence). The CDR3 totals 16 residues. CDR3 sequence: CASTLRGGQGATEQYF. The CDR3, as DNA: TGTGCCAGCACCTTGAGAGGGGGACAGGGGGCTACCGAGCAGTACTTC.

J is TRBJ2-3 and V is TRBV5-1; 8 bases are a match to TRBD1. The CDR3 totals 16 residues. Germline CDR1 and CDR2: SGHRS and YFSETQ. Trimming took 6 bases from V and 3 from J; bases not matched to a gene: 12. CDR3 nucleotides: TGCGCCAGCACTCACGGGCAGGGGGCCCCTACAGATACGCAGTATTTT. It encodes CASTHGQGAPTDTQYF.

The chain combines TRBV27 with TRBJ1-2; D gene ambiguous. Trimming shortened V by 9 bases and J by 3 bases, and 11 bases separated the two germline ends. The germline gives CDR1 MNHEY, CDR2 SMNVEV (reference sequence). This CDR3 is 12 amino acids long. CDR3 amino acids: CARAREHYGYTF. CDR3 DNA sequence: TGTGCCAGAGCGAGGGAGCACTATGGCTACACCTTC.

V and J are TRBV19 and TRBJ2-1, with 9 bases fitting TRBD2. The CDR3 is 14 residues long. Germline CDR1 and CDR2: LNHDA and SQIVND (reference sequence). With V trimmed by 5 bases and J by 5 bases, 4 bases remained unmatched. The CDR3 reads CASSLGLANNEQFF. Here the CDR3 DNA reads TGTGCCAGTAGTCTGGGACTAGCCAACAATGAGCAGTTCTTC.

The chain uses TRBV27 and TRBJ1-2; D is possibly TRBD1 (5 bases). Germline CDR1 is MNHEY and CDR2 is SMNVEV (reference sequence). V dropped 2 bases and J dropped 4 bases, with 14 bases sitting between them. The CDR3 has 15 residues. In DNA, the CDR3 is TGTGCCAGCAGTTTAATTGGCAGGGAGGTCTATGGCTACACCTTC. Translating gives CASSLIGREVYGYTF.

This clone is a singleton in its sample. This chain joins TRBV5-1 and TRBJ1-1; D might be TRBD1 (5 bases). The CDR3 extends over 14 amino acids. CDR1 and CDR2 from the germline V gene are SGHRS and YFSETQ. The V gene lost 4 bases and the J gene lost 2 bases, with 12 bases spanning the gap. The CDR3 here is CASSIGTHNTEAFF. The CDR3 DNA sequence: TGCGCCAGCAGCATCGGGACTCACAACACTGAAGCTTTCTTT.